The sequence of this TCR beta chain was determined in a study of T cell repertoires in cytomegalovirus infection. About this clonotype itself: Antigen specificity is unknown.

V lost 0 bases and J lost 4; bases outside the gene matches: 11. CDR1 is MGHRA and CDR2 is YSYEKL in the germline V gene. The CDR3 extends over 17 amino acids. TCRdb re-analysed the reads in MiXCR, keeping a single row per CDR3 protein. The sample records approximately 70,000 distinct CDR3 sequences, 22% being singletons. The gene calls are TRBV4-1 and TRBJ1-1; 7 nucleotides align to TRBD1. The receptor comes from a human donor in good health (CMV status not recorded). Some clones in this sample may be carry-over from other donors' samples. The sample taken for sequencing was PBMCs, sequenced either directly or after in vitro stimulation (not recorded which). The CDR3 DNA reads as TGCGCCAGCAGCCAAGATTGGCCGACAGGGTCAACCACTGAAGCTTTCTTT. It encodes CASSQDWPTGSTTEAFF.